This is a list of T cell receptor beta chains from one sample in a study of T cell responses to AZD1222 COVID-19 vaccine. Using immunoSEQ multiplex PCR, the repertoire was profiled, and TCRdb retains in-frame clones only, with some absent. The profile shows roughly 100,000 clones, under 90% of them singletons. Sequencing used peripheral blood, obtained on day 0 of AZD1222 vaccination. The receptor set was obtained from an adult in good health. The CDR3 runs from the conserved cysteine through the conserved F or W. The order of the fields is CDR3 length, clone size, V gene, D gene, J gene, CDR3 protein, CDR3 DNA. A D gene is named only where the DNA matches it firmly. The size of a clone is reported for some rows only, either as once, few or many, or as a class for expanded clones.

>15|.|TRBV5-5|.|TRBJ1-4
CASSSQVGNNEKLFF
TGTGCCAGCAGCTCCCAAGTGGGGAATAATGAAAAACTGTTTTTT
>14|.|TRBV30|.|TRBJ2-7
CAWKTLSQTYEQYF
TGTGCCTGGAAGACGCTTAGCCAGACCTACGAGCAGTACTTC
>15|.|TRBV28|.|TRBJ1-5
CASRSDSINNQPQHF
TGTGCCAGCAGATCAGACAGTATAAACAATCAGCCCCAGCATTTT
>15|.|TRBV4-3|.|TRBJ2-3
CASSQDQRPTDTQYF
TGCGCCAGCAGCCAAGATCAGCGACCTACCGATACGCAGTATTTT
>15|.|TRBV6-5|TRBD1|TRBJ2-7
CASSLKTGRGYEQYF
TGTGCCAGCAGTTTAAAGACAGGGAGAGGGTACGAGCAGTACTTC
>14|.|TRBV7-9|.|TRBJ1-2
CASSFPTRNYGYTF
TGTGCCAGCAGCTTTCCAACCCGTAACTATGGCTACACCTTC
>13|.|TRBV2|TRBD2|TRBJ2-4
CASSAAGGNIQYF
TGTGCCAGCAGCGCAGCGGGGGGAAACATTCAGTACTTC
>15|.|TRBV6-5|.|TRBJ1-2
CASSRAAQGVYGYTF
TGTGCCAGCAGTCGGGCGGCACAAGGGGTTTATGGCTACACCTTC
>15|.|TRBV11-3|TRBD2|TRBJ2-1
CASSLVLAGKDEQFF
TGTGCCAGCAGCTTAGTGCTAGCGGGAAAGGATGAGCAGTTCTTC
>16|.|TRBV7-3|TRBD2|TRBJ2-1
CASSLNAGGRRDEQFF
TGTGCCAGCAGCTTAAATGCGGGAGGGCGCCGTGATGAGCAGTTCTTC
>16|few|TRBV18|.|TRBJ2-2
CASSPPGTTNTGELFF
TGTGCCAGCTCACCACCAGGGACAACGAACACCGGGGAGCTGTTTTTT
>12|.|TRBV10-3|.|TRBJ2-3
CATGTSTDTQYF
TGTGCCACCGGTACTAGCACAGATACGCAGTATTTT
>15|.|TRBV7-2|TRBD2|TRBJ2-6
CASRRGGSGANVLTF
TGTGCCAGCAGACGGGGGGGCTCTGGGGCCAACGTCCTGACTTTC
>14|.|TRBV27|TRBD1|TRBJ2-2
CASSGTGVAGELFF
TGTGCCAGCAGCGGGACAGGGGTAGCCGGGGAGCTGTTTTTT
>17|.|TRBV4-1|TRBD2|TRBJ2-5
CASSQAPTSGSRETQYF
TGCGCCAGCAGCCAGGCGCCTACTAGCGGGAGTCGAGAGACCCAGTACTTC
>12|.|TRBV12-3/TRBV12-4|.|TRBJ2-3
CASSRAGDTQYF
TGTGCCAGCAGTCGCGCTGGGGATACGCAGTATTTT
>13|.|TRBV28|.|TRBJ1-2
CASSSLQGRSYTF
TGTGCCAGCAGTTCCTTACAGGGAAGGAGCTACACCTTC
>11|.|TRBV3-1/TRBV3-2|.|TRBJ2-3
CASSQADTQYF
TGTGCCAGCAGCCAGGCAGATACGCAGTATTTT
>15|.|TRBV29-1|.|TRBJ2-2
CSVRTALLNTGELFF
TGCAGCGTCCGGACAGCCCTCCTGAACACCGGGGAGCTGTTTTTT
>12|once|TRBV5-1|.|TRBJ2-2
CASSFEVGELFF
TGCGCCAGCAGCTTCGAAGTCGGGGAGCTGTTTTTT
>13|.|TRBV5-1|.|TRBJ2-3
CASSPSGTDTQYF
TGCGCCAGCAGCCCCTCGGGCACAGATACGCAGTATTTT
>13|.|TRBV29-1|TRBD1|TRBJ2-7
CSAITGGLYEQYF
TGCAGCGCAATAACAGGGGGCCTATACGAGCAGTACTTC
>15|.|TRBV5-1|TRBD1|TRBJ1-1
CASSSWGQGGTEAFF
TGCGCCAGCAGCTCCTGGGGACAGGGGGGAACTGAAGCTTTCTTT
>14|.|TRBV19|.|TRBJ1-3
CASSIRGSGNTIYF
TGTGCCAGTAGTATCCGGGGGTCAGGAAACACCATATATTTT
>13|.|TRBV7-9|.|TRBJ1-2
CASSRDTDYGYTF
TGTGCCAGCAGCCGCGACACTGACTATGGCTACACCTTC
>16|.|TRBV6-6|TRBD1|TRBJ1-2
CASSYSGQGASYGYTF
TGTGCCAGCAGTTACTCGGGTCAGGGGGCGAGTTATGGCTACACCTTC
>15|.|TRBV2|TRBD2|TRBJ2-2
CASSDRQGTIGELFF
TGTGCCAGCAGTGATAGACAAGGGACTATCGGGGAGCTGTTTTTT
>12|.|TRBV12-3/TRBV12-4|.|TRBJ2-7
CASSFGNYEQYF
TGTGCCAGCAGTTTCGGTAACTACGAGCAGTACTTC
>16|.|TRBV5-1|.|TRBJ1-6
CASSLRGSRGDSPLHF
TGCGCCAGCAGCTTGCGAGGGAGTCGTGGGGATTCACCCCTCCACTTT
>16|.|TRBV13|TRBD1|TRBJ2-3
CASSYRDSPSTDTQYF
TGTGCCAGCAGCTACCGGGACAGCCCTAGCACAGATACGCAGTATTTT
>16|.|TRBV10-3|TRBD2|TRBJ2-3
CAISESAGEVADTQYF
TGTGCCATCAGTGAGTCCGCGGGAGAGGTGGCAGATACGCAGTATTTT
>15|.|TRBV5-1|.|TRBJ2-7
CASSLEGRTVDEQYF
TGCGCCAGCAGCTTGGAGGGGCGGACAGTAGACGAGCAGTACTTC
>16|.|TRBV24-1|TRBD1|TRBJ1-2
CATSDRRDRDTYGYTF
TGTGCCACCAGTGATCGCCGGGACAGGGACACCTATGGCTACACCTTC
>14|.|TRBV5-6|.|TRBJ2-1
CASSLGGPDNEQFF
TGTGCCAGCAGCTTGGGGGGTCCGGACAATGAGCAGTTCTTC
>19|.|TRBV4-2|TRBD2|TRBJ2-1
CASSQVAGGLFPGGNEQFF
TGTGCCAGCAGCCAAGTTGCGGGAGGGCTTTTTCCCGGGGGCAATGAGCAGTTCTTC
>16|once|TRBV27|.|TRBJ1-6
CASSATGRSYNSPLHF
TGTGCCAGCAGTGCAACAGGGCGCTCCTATAATTCACCCCTCCACTTT
>14|.|TRBV4-1|.|TRBJ2-7
CASSQVLTSYEQYF
TGCGCCAGCAGCCAAGTTTTAACGTCCTACGAGCAGTACTTC
>15|.|TRBV6-5|TRBD1|TRBJ1-2
CASRPGTVLYYGYTF
TGTGCCAGCAGACCCGGGACAGTTCTCTACTATGGCTACACCTTC
>15|.|TRBV29-1|TRBD1|TRBJ1-2
CSVAGGTGSNYGYTF
TGCAGCGTGGCGGGGGGGACAGGGAGTAACTATGGCTACACCTTC
>14|.|TRBV7-8|.|TRBJ1-2
CASSQSRGRGGYTF
TGTGCCAGCAGCCAGTCCCGGGGGCGCGGTGGCTACACCTTC
>16|few|TRBV3-1/TRBV3-2|TRBD1|TRBJ1-2
CASSLTGGIDNYGYTF
TGTGCCAGCAGCTTAACAGGGGGCATCGATAACTATGGCTACACCTTC
>13|.|TRBV7-2|.|TRBJ1-3
CASSLESRNTIYF
TGTGCCAGCAGCTTAGAGTCCAGAAACACCATATATTTT
>14|.|TRBV11-1|TRBD1|TRBJ2-7
CASSRGTGFYEQYF
TGTGCCAGCAGCCGCGGGACAGGGTTCTACGAGCAGTACTTC
>14|once|TRBV6-1|.|TRBJ1-5
CASSEMGSNQPQHF
TGTGCCAGCAGTGAAATGGGTTCTAATCAGCCCCAGCATTTT
>11|.|TRBV19|.|TRBJ2-1
CATRMYNEQFF
TGTGCCACTCGGATGTACAATGAGCAGTTCTTC
>15|.|TRBV19|TRBD1|TRBJ1-1
CASSPSTGALTEAFF
TGTGCCAGTAGTCCCTCGACAGGGGCCCTCACTGAAGCTTTCTTT
>15|.|TRBV28|TRBD1|TRBJ1-5
CASITGTGGLQPQHF
TGTGCCAGCATAACCGGGACAGGGGGGCTTCAGCCCCAGCATTTT
>16|once|TRBV10-1|TRBD1|TRBJ1-1
CASSRKTGGSGTEAFF
TGCGCCAGCAGTCGTAAGACAGGGGGCTCGGGCACTGAAGCTTTCTTT
>14|.|TRBV10-3|.|TRBJ1-5
CAISDPGSYQPQHF
TGTGCCATCAGTGACCCAGGGTCGTACCAGCCCCAGCATTTT
>16|.|TRBV7-9|.|TRBJ1-6
CASSLASGTKNSPLHF
TGTGCCAGCAGCTTGGCCTCCGGGACGAAGAATTCACCCCTCCACTTT
>13|.|TRBV4-2|.|TRBJ1-5
CASSQDWNQPQHF
TGTGCCAGCAGCCAAGATTGGAATCAGCCCCAGCATTTT
>15|.|TRBV7-9|.|TRBJ2-7
CASSFANGQAYEQYF
TGTGCCAGCAGCTTCGCGAATGGGCAGGCCTACGAGCAGTACTTC
>13|.|TRBV7-2|.|TRBJ2-1
CASSPNSYNEQFF
TGTGCCAGCAGCCCAAATTCCTACAATGAGCAGTTCTTC
>15|.|TRBV15|TRBD2|TRBJ2-2
CATSPPGGGLRELFF
TGTGCCACCAGCCCGCCGGGCGGGGGGTTAAGGGAGCTGTTTTTT
>18|.|TRBV6-2/TRBV6-3|TRBD1|TRBJ1-5
CASSFGTGLGYSNQPQHF
TGTGCCAGCAGTTTTGGGACAGGGCTGGGTTATAGCAATCAGCCCCAGCATTTT
>12|.|TRBV11-3|.|TRBJ2-7
CASSSEGGEQYF
TGTGCCAGCAGCTCCGAAGGGGGGGAGCAGTACTTC
>15|.|TRBV3-1/TRBV3-2|.|TRBJ1-1
CASSRSGRKNTEAFF
TGTGCCAGCAGCCGATCGGGACGGAAAAACACTGAAGCTTTCTTT
>16|.|TRBV19|.|TRBJ1-1
CASSIYLWGMNTEAFF
TGTGCCAGTAGTATTTACCTTTGGGGCATGAACACTGAAGCTTTCTTT
>14|.|TRBV5-4|TRBD1|TRBJ1-1
CASETGTGNTEAFF
TGTGCCAGTGAAACCGGGACAGGCAACACTGAAGCTTTCTTT